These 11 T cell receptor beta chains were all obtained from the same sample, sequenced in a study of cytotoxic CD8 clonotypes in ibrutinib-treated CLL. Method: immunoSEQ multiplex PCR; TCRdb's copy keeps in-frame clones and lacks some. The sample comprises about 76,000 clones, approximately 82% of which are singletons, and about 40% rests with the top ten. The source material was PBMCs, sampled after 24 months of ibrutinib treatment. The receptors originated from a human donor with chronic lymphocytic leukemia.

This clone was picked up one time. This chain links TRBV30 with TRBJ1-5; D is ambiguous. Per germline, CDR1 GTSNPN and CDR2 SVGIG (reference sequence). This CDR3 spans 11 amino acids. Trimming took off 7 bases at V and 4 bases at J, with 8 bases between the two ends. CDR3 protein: CAFGWNQPQHF. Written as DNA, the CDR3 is TGTGCCTTCGGGTGGAATCAGCCCCAGCATTTT.

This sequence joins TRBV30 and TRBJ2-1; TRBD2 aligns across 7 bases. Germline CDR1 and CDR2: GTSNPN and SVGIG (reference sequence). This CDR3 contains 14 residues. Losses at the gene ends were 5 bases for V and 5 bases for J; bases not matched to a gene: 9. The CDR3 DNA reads TGTGCCTGGGCCCCGCTGGGGGGGAACAATGAGCAGTTCTTC. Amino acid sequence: CAWAPLGGNNEQFF. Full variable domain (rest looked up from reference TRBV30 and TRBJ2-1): SQTIHQWPATLVQPVGSPLSLECTVEGTSNPNLYWYRQAAGRGLQLLFYSVGIGQISSEVPQNLSASRPQDRQFILSSKKLLLSDSGFYLCAWAPLGGNNEQFFGPGTRLTVL.

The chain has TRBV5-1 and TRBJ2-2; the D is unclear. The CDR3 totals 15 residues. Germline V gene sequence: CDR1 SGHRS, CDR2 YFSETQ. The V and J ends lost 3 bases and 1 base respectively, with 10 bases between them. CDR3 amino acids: CASSWSPLNTGELFF. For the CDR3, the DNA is TGCGCCAGCAGCTGGAGTCCCCTGAACACCGGGGAGCTGTTTTTT.

CDR3 sequence: CASSAWRGQGSYEQYF. The DNA of the CDR3 is TGTGCCAGCAGCGCATGGAGGGGACAGGGGAGTTACGAGCAGTACTTC. The gene calls are TRBV28 and TRBJ2-7; 10 nucleotides line up with TRBD1. Germline V CDR1 and CDR2: MDHEN, SYDVKM. Trimming took 6 bases from V and 4 from J; bases not matched to a gene: 12. The CDR3 is made up of 16 amino acids.

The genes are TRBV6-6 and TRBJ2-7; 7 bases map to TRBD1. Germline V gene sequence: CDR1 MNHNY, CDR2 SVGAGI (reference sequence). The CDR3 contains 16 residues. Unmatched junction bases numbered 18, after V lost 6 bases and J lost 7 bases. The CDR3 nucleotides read TGTGCCAGCAGCCGACTGCCCGGGACAGAAGGTGGGGAGCAGTACTTC. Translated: CASSRLPGTEGGEQYF.

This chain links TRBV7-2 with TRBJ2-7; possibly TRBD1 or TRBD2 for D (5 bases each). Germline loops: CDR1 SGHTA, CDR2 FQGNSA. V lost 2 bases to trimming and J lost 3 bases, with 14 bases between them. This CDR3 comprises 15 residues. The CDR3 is CASSLYGSGGYEQYF. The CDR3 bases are TGTGCCAGCAGCTTATATGGCTCTGGGGGCTACGAGCAGTACTTC.

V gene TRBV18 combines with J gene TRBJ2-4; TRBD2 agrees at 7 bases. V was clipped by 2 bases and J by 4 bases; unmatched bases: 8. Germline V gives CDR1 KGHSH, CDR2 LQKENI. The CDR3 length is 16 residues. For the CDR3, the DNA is TGTGCCAGCTCACCAGGGGCGGGAGAGGCAAAAAACATTCAGTACTTC. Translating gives CASSPGAGEAKNIQYF.

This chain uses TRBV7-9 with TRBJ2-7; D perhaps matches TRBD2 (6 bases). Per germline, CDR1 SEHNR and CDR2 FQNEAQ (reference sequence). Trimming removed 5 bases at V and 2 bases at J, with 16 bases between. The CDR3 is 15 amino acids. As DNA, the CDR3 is TGTGCCAGCAGCCAGTTATCGGGGGAGGCCTACGAGCAGTACTTC. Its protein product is CASSQLSGEAYEQYF.

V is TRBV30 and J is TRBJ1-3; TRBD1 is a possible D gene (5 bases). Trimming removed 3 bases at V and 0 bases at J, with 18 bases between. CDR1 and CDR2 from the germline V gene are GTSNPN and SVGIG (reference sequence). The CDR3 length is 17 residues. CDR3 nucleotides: TGTGCCTGGAGAAAACCGGCGGGGGTAAACTCTGGAAACACCATATATTTT. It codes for CAWRKPAGVNSGNTIYF. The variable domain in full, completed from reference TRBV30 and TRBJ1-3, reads SQTIHQWPATLVQPVGSPLSLECTVEGTSNPNLYWYRQAAGRGLQLLFYSVGIGQISSEVPQNLSASRPQDRQFILSSKKLLLSDSGFYLCAWRKPAGVNSGNTIYFGEGSWLTVV.

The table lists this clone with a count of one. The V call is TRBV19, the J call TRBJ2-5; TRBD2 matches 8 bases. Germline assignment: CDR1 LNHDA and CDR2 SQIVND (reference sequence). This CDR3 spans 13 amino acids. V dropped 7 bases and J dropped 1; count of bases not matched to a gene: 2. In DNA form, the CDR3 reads TGTGCCAGTACCCTAGCGGGCCAAGAGACCCAGTACTTC. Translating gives CASTLAGQETQYF.

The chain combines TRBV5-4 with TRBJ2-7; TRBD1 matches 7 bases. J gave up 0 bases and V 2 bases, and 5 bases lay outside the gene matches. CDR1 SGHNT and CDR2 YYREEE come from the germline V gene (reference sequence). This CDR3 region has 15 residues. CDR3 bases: TGTGCCAGCAGCTTATCGGGACAGAGCTCCTACGAGCAGTACTTC. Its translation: CASSLSGQSSYEQYF.